This T cell receptor (beta chain) was documented in a study of Graves' ophthalmopathy and Graves' hyperthyroidism. Amplification from RNA transcripts yielded the TCR beta CDR3 regions. The first round was an RT-PCR with HTBI primers, and the second round was a multiplex PCR. TCRdb used MiXCR to reprocess the multiplex PCR reads, holding one entry per CDR3 protein. This sample has approximately 410,000 distinct CDR3 sequences; 15% occur once, and the top ten carry 5.5% to 7%. The CDR3 is 11 residues long. Germline V gene lookup returns CDR1 MNHEY and CDR2 SVGAGI. Trimming removed 4 bases from V and 4 bases from J, with 4 bases in between. The table lists this clonotype with many counts.

Sequenced material: peripheral blood. This TCR was recovered from a woman aged 18-29 years with stable Graves' hyperthyroidism. The V call is TRBV6-5, the J call TRBJ1-1; D not resolved. CDR3 sequence (DNA): TGTGCCAGCAGTTTCCTCACTGAAGCTTTCTTT. Its translation is CASSFLTEAFF.